The 15 T cell receptor beta chains listed next were all sequenced from one sample in a study of shared clonotypes between healthy human individuals. This table comes from immunoSEQ multiplex PCR, and its TCRdb copy is limited to in-frame clones, with some not included. Here the sample spans just under 350,000 clones, over 70% being singletons. Sequenced input: memory CD4+ T cells sorted from blood. Subset: CD45RA-negative fraction. Receptors were obtained from a young man in good health.

This chain uses TRBV18 with TRBJ2-7; D unresolved. The CDR3 spans 12 residues. Trimming shortened V by 1 base and J by 7 bases, and 8 bases separated the two germline ends. Per the germline V gene, CDR1 is KGHSH and CDR2 is LQKENI. CDR3 amino acids: CASSPRHGEQYF. In nucleotides, the CDR3 is TGTGCCAGCTCACCACGTCATGGTGAGCAGTACTTC.

The rearrangement joins TRBV2 to TRBJ2-7; 10 bases line up with TRBD2. This CDR3 spans 15 amino acids. Germline V lookup: CDR1 SNHLY, CDR2 FYNNEI. V shed 7 bases and J 2 bases; nucleotides not matched to a gene: 8. The CDR3 here is CASNHGLAVTYEQYF. The CDR3 DNA reads as TGTGCCAGCAACCACGGACTAGCGGTAACCTACGAGCAGTACTTC.

The chain couples TRBV18 to TRBJ2-3; D gene unclear. The V end was cut by 1 base, the J end by 2 bases, with 10 bases between. This CDR3 is built from 15 residues. CDR1 and CDR2 (germline): KGHSH, LQKENI. The CDR3 DNA follows: TGTGCCAGCTCACCACGGTTGGCCCCCACAGATACGCAGTATTTT. Its protein is CASSPRLAPTDTQYF.

V is TRBV7-8 and J is TRBJ2-1; D remains ambiguous. Germline CDR1 SGHVS, CDR2 FQNEAQ. V lost 2 bases, J lost 5 bases, and 7 bases lay in between. This CDR3 has 13 amino acids. The CDR3 spells CASSLNSDNEQFF. CDR3 DNA sequence: TGTGCCAGCAGCTTAAACTCGGACAATGAGCAGTTCTTC.

The V and J genes are TRBV5-6 and TRBJ1-6; D call uncertain. This CDR3 contains 16 residues. Trimming cost V 4 bases and J 8 bases, with 19 bases left between them. The germline gives CDR1 SGHDT, CDR2 YYEEEE. For the CDR3, the DNA is TGTGCCAGCAGCCCAACTCGGGCGCGAATAGATTCACCCCTCCACTTT. It translates to CASSPTRARIDSPLHF. Full variable domain (missing parts from reference TRBV5-6 and TRBJ1-6): DAGVTQSPTHLIKTRGQQVTLRCSPKSGHDTVSWYQQALGQGPQFIFQYYEEEERQRGNFPDRFSGHQFPNYSSELNVNALLLGDSALYLCASSPTRARIDSPLHFGNGTRLTVT.

The CDR3 DNA reads TGTGCCAGCTCACCGCGACAGACAGCTTTGTACGAGCAGTACTTC. This gives the protein CASSPRQTALYEQYF. The V call is TRBV18, the J call TRBJ2-7, with D maybe TRBD1 (5 bases). CDR1 and CDR2 (germline): KGHSH, LQKENI. Trimming removed 3 bases from V and 4 bases from J, with 16 bases in between. The CDR3 is 15 amino acids.

This CDR3 is CASSLNSLSEQYF. The CDR3 nucleotides read TGTGCCAGCAGCTTAAACTCGCTCTCCGAGCAGTACTTC. V gene TRBV7-9 combines with J gene TRBJ2-7, with D uncertain. Deletions cut 2 bases from V and 6 bases from J, with 11 bases between. CDR1 is SEHNR, CDR2 FQNEAQ, per germline (reference sequence). The CDR3 runs to 13 residues. Based on the CDR3 plus reference TRBV7-9 and TRBJ2-7, the full variable domain is DTGVSQNPRHKITKRGQNVTFRCDPISEHNRLYWYRQTLGQGPEFLTYFQNEAQLEKSRLLSDRFSAERPKGSFSTLEIQRTEQGDSAMYLCASSLNSLSEQYFGPGTRLTVT.

This clone was counted a single time. Other DNA sequences in the sample encode the same CDR3. The DNA for the CDR3 is TGTGCCAGCAGAAGGGGCGGCGGGGAGCTGTTTTTT. Translation gives CASRRGGGELFF. The V call is TRBV6-5, the J call TRBJ2-2, with a possible D match to TRBD1 (5 bases). The CDR3 extends over 12 amino acids. Germline values: CDR1 MNHEY, CDR2 SVGAGI. With 6 bases removed from V and 7 bases from J, the gap between germline ends came to 9 bases.

In the case of this clone: The identical CDR3 is also encoded by other nucleotide sequences in the sample. The chain joins TRBV5-1 to TRBJ2-2; TRBD2 matches 10 bases. The CDR3 loop spans 16 amino acids. Per the germline V gene, CDR1 is SGHRS and CDR2 is YFSETQ. J was trimmed by 5 bases and V by 4 bases; bases with no gene match: 8. The CDR3 DNA is TGCGCCAGCAGCCTAGGGTTAGCGGGAGGTACCGGGGAGCTGTTTTTT. It is translated as CASSLGLAGGTGELFF.

J is TRBJ1-2 and V is TRBV27; D uncertain. Germline assignment: CDR1 MNHEY and CDR2 SMNVEV (reference sequence). Trimming shortened V by 6 bases and J by 1 base, and 9 bases separated the two germline ends. CDR3 length: 13 residues. For the CDR3, the DNA is TGTGCCAGCAGCCCTTACAGTAACTATGGCTACACCTTC. It codes for CASSPYSNYGYTF.

This chain links TRBV28 with TRBJ1-2; 7 nucleotides agree with TRBD1. Unmatched junction bases numbered 11, after V lost 8 bases and J lost 5 bases. Germline lookup yields CDR1 MDHEN and CDR2 SYDVKM. This CDR3 has 14 amino acids. CDR3 sequence: CASQPGGNHYGYTF. In DNA, the CDR3 is TGTGCCAGCCAGCCAGGGGGGAATCATTATGGCTACACCTTC.

This clone was counted once. The CDR3, as DNA: TGTGCCAGCAGCTTAGCTGGCGTAGACTACGAGCAGTACTTC. Protein: CASSLAGVDYEQYF. The chain carries TRBV11-3 and TRBJ2-7; D not certain. Germline V gene lookup returns CDR1 SGHNT and CDR2 YENEEA. The CDR3 is 14 residues long. V was cut by 1 base and J by 3 bases, with 10 bases left in between.

For this clone: Different DNA sequences within this sample yield the same CDR3. The V gene is TRBV30, the J gene TRBJ1-5; 11 bases align to TRBD1. Trimming took 0 bases from V and 4 from J; bases not matched to a gene: 5. The CDR3 is 16 amino acids. Germline-derived CDR1 and CDR2 are GTSNPN and SVGIG (reference sequence). CDR3 nucleotide sequence: TGTGCCTGGAGTGTACCGGGACAGGGGGGGAATCAGCCCCAGCATTTT. Translated, it gives CAWSVPGQGGNQPQHF.

This clone was counted once. This chain links TRBV28 with TRBJ1-1, with D tentatively TRBD1 (5 bases). Trimming cost V 6 bases and J 2 bases, with 16 bases left between them. CDR1 is MDHEN, CDR2 SYDVKM, per germline. The CDR3 is made up of 15 amino acids. Written as DNA, the CDR3 is TGTGCCAGCAGAAGGAAACAGGCGATTAACACTGAAGCTTTCTTT. It yields the protein CASRRKQAINTEAFF.

The rearrangement joins TRBV11-2 to TRBJ2-7; TRBD1 matches at 7 bases. This CDR3 has 16 amino acids. V lost 3 bases, J lost 3 bases, and 11 bases stayed unmatched. Germline CDR1 SGHAT, CDR2 FQNNGV. The chain's CDR3 is CASSFSLYYRGYEQYF. In nucleotides, the CDR3 is TGTGCCAGCAGCTTTTCTCTCTACTACAGGGGCTACGAGCAGTACTTC.